This T cell receptor beta chain was identified during a study of cytomegalovirus exposure and HLA in healthy donors. The PCR had 60 Vbeta and 13 Jbeta primers. This table comes from immunoSEQ multiplex PCR, and its TCRdb copy is limited to in-frame clones, with some not included. In the table there are about 100,000 clones, approximately 72% of which are singletons. Germline lookup yields CDR1 MDHEN and CDR2 SYDVKM. The V gene lost 5 bases and the J gene lost 4 bases, with 11 bases spanning the gap. CDR3 length: 13 amino acids. Sequences were obtained from PBMCs. The chain couples TRBV28 to TRBJ1-1; no clear D. This TCR was recovered from a female donor in good health and CMV-seropositive. CDR3 sequence: CASSLKLLTEAFF. CDR3 DNA sequence: TGTGCCAGCAGTCTGAAACTCCTCACTGAAGCTTTCTTT.